What follows are 27 T cell receptor beta chains derived from one specimen sequenced in a study of cytomegalovirus exposure and HLA in healthy donors. Sequencing used immunoSEQ multiplex PCR; TCRdb keeps in-frame clones, though not all of them. Here the sample spans tens of thousands of clones, around 95% being singletons. Sequencing was performed on PBMCs. These receptors all come from a man in his late teens or twenties in good health and CMV-seropositive.

The chain uses TRBV2 and TRBJ2-5; 9 bases map to TRBD1. This CDR3 has 15 amino acids. The germline V gene has CDR1 SNHLY and CDR2 FYNNEI. Trimming at V came to 10 bases and at J to 5 bases, leaving 14 bases not matched to a gene. CDR3 DNA: TGTGCCACCCGCCTTACACAGGGGGCGTTGGAGACCCAGTACTTC. It is translated as CATRLTQGALETQYF.

The CDR3 region is CAIRNRDYGQPQHF. As DNA, the CDR3 is TGTGCCATCAGAAATAGAGATTATGGTCAGCCCCAGCATTTT. The V call is TRBV10-3, the J call TRBJ1-5; D unresolved. CDR3 length equals 14 residues. V was shortened by 6 bases and J by 6 bases, with 15 bases between the two germline ends. Germline CDR1 reads ENHRY; CDR2 reads SYGVKD.

The chain combines TRBV9 with TRBJ2-1; 8 bases are shared with TRBD2. Per germline, CDR1 SGDLS and CDR2 YYNGEE. The CDR3 covers 14 residues. V dropped 1 base and J dropped 8; count of bases not matched to a gene: 5. CDR3 in amino acids: CASSVPGLVDEQFF. The CDR3 nucleotides read TGTGCCAGCAGCGTACCGGGACTAGTCGATGAGCAGTTCTTC.

V is TRBV21-1 and J is TRBJ2-1; TRBD1, the D gene given by the table, was not confirmed from the DNA. TRBV21-1 is listed as a pseudogene. The CDR3 runs 15 residues. The CDR3 here is CASSATGTGHNEQFF. Here the CDR3 DNA reads TGTGCCAGCAGCGCAACCGGGACAGGCCACAATGAGCAGTTCTTC.

The chain employs TRBV6-1 and TRBJ2-5; 9 bases line up with TRBD2. The DNA end lines up better with TRBJ2-7; the J call may be wrong. The CDR3 runs to 15 residues. Germline values: CDR1 MNHNS, CDR2 SASEGT. CDR3 in DNA: TGTGCCAGCAGTGGAGGGACTAGCTGGTCCTACGAGCAGTACTTC. It encodes CASSGGTSWSYEQYF.

The chain has TRBV5-5 and TRBJ2-7; tentatively, D is TRBD1 (6 bases). The CDR3 has 13 residues. V gave up 0 bases and J gave up 7 bases, with 11 bases separating them. The V gene's germline CDR1 is SGHKS and CDR2 YYEKEE (reference sequence). The CDR3 DNA is TGTGCCAGCAGCTTGGTGGGGGCTGGAGAGCAGTACTTC. It specifies CASSLVGAGEQYF. Supplemented by reference TRBV5-5 and TRBJ2-7, the full variable domain reads DAGVTQSPTHLIKTRGQQVTLRCSPISGHKSVSWYQQVLGQGPQFIFQYYEKEERGRGNFPDRFSARQFPNYSSELNVNALLLGDSALYLCASSLVGAGEQYFGPGTRLTVT.

The CDR3 is CASRLIGTRYNEQFF. The CDR3 DNA is TGTGCCAGCCGTCTGATCGGGACTAGATATAATGAGCAGTTCTTC. The chain uses TRBV6-1 and TRBJ2-1, with 8 bases aligning to TRBD2. Germline values: CDR1 MNHNS, CDR2 SASEGT. CDR3 length: 15 residues. The V gene end was trimmed by 8 bases and the J gene end by 7 bases; junction bases not matched to a gene: 13.

The J gene is TRBJ2-1, the V gene TRBV7-3; D remains ambiguous. CDR1 is SGHTA and CDR2 is FQGTGA in the germline V gene. V gave up 5 bases and J gave up 6 bases, with 8 bases separating them. The CDR3 loop spans 12 amino acids. The CDR3 here is CASSPSTNEQFF. In DNA form, the CDR3 reads TGTGCCAGCAGCCCCTCTACCAATGAGCAGTTCTTC.

The V and J genes are TRBV2 and TRBJ1-4, with D maybe TRBD1 (6 bases). V was trimmed by 8 bases and J by 7 bases, leaving 20 bases between them. This CDR3 contains 15 residues. The germline V gene encodes CDR1 SNHLY and CDR2 FYNNEI. CDR3 coding DNA: TGTGCCAGCGGACTGAACAGGGAGCGAGGTGAAAAACTGTTTTTT. It encodes CASGLNRERGEKLFF.

The CDR3 DNA sequence: TGCGCCAGCAGCTTGTCGCGGGGCTCCTACGAGCAGTACTTC. It specifies CASSLSRGSYEQYF. The V call is TRBV5-1, the J call TRBJ2-7; TRBD2 is a possible D gene (6 bases). The CDR3 totals 14 residues. Germline CDR1 is SGHRS and CDR2 is YFSETQ. The ends were cut back, 1 base at V and 0 bases at J, with 8 bases in the middle.

The genes are TRBV7-9 and TRBJ2-7, with 11 bases aligning to TRBD1. Germline CDR1 and CDR2: SEHNR and FQNEAQ (reference sequence). This CDR3 is built from 14 residues. The J segment lost 3 bases and the V segment lost 5 bases, leaving 3 bases of the junction unmatched. DNA of the CDR3: TGTGCCAGCAGCGGCGGGACAGGGGGCTACGAGCAGTACTTC. Amino acid sequence: CASSGGTGGYEQYF.

The J gene is TRBJ2-3, the V gene TRBV5-4, with D perhaps TRBD2 (7 bases). This CDR3 spans 15 amino acids. CDR1 and CDR2 from the germline V gene are SGHNT and YYREEE (reference sequence). Trimming cost V 0 bases and J 2 bases, with 10 bases left between them. CDR3 sequence: CASSLAGGPTDTQYF. Here the CDR3 DNA reads TGTGCCAGCAGCTTGGCGGGGGGCCCCACAGATACGCAGTATTTT.

The rearrangement links TRBV5-1 to TRBJ2-2, with unresolved D. The germline V and J ends were trimmed by 2 bases and 9 bases, with 17 bases remaining between them. The length of the CDR3 is 15 residues. CDR1 SGHRS and CDR2 YFSETQ come from the germline V gene. CDR3 loop: CASSFFLAPDRELFF. The CDR3 nucleotides read TGCGCCAGCAGCTTCTTTCTCGCGCCCGACAGGGAGCTGTTTTTT. The full variable domain, its missing parts supplied by reference TRBV5-1 and TRBJ2-2, is KAGVTQTPRYLIKTRGQQVTLSCSPISGHRSVSWYQQTPGQGLQFLFEYFSETQRNKGNFPGRFSGRQFSNSRSEMNVSTLELGDSALYLCASSFFLAPDRELFFGEGSRLTVL.

The chain couples TRBV5-4 to TRBJ2-7; a possible D gene is TRBD1 (5 bases). This CDR3 has 15 residues. Per germline, CDR1 SGHNT and CDR2 YYREEE (reference sequence). V was clipped by 3 bases and J by 2 bases, with 15 bases between them. In DNA form, the CDR3 reads TGTGCCAGCAGCTCGTCTGGCAGGGCACCCTACGAGCAGTACTTC. Protein sequence: CASSSSGRAPYEQYF.

This chain links TRBV9 with TRBJ2-1; TRBD2 matches at 9 bases. This CDR3 is built from 15 residues. Germline V gives CDR1 SGDLS, CDR2 YYNGEE. V trimming: 0 bases; J trimming: 4 bases; junction bases outside the gene matches: 2. The CDR3 sequence is CASSVGSGGYNEQFF. Here the CDR3 DNA reads TGTGCCAGCAGCGTAGGCAGCGGGGGGTACAATGAGCAGTTCTTC.

The chain uses TRBV7-9 and TRBJ1-1; 8 nucleotides agree with TRBD1. Germline trimming cut 5 bases from V and 8 bases from J; bases unmatched to any gene: 10. Germline-derived CDR1 and CDR2 are SEHNR and FQNEAQ (reference sequence). CDR3 length equals 14 residues. The CDR3: CASSRDRGKQEAFF. CDR3 in DNA: TGTGCCAGCAGCCGAGACAGGGGCAAGCAAGAAGCTTTCTTT. Looking up the rest from reference TRBV7-9 and TRBJ1-1 gives the full variable domain: DTGVSQNPRHKITKRGQNVTFRCDPISEHNRLYWYRQTLGQGPEFLTYFQNEAQLEKSRLLSDRFSAERPKGSFSTLEIQRTEQGDSAMYLCASSRDRGKQEAFFGQGTRLTVV.

This clone was recorded only once. The CDR3 protein is CASSNSRGPQETQYF. In DNA form, the CDR3 reads TGTGCCAGCAGCAACTCCAGGGGGCCCCAAGAGACCCAGTACTTC. The chain links TRBV7-2 to TRBJ2-5; 8 bases are shared with TRBD1. Germline V lookup: CDR1 SGHTA, CDR2 FQGNSA. The CDR3 is made up of 15 amino acids. V shed 5 bases and J 1 base; nucleotides not matched to a gene: 6.

CDR3 region: CASSLTSGEGYTF. The DNA for the CDR3 is TGTGCCAGCAGCTTAACTTCGGGGGAGGGCTACACCTTC. This chain joins TRBV7-3 and TRBJ1-2; possibly TRBD1 for D (5 bases). V lost 0 bases to trimming and J lost 8 bases, with 10 bases between them. Germline values: CDR1 SGHTA, CDR2 FQGTGA. This CDR3 spans 13 amino acids.

The chain employs TRBV7-8 and TRBJ1-4; the match to TRBD1 covers 8 bases. The CDR3 runs 14 residues. Germline V gives CDR1 SGHVS, CDR2 FQNEAQ. Trimming removed 6 bases from V and 7 bases from J; junction bases left unmatched: 7. The CDR3, as DNA: TGTGCCAGCAGGTCCAGGGGGCGCGGTGAAAAACTGTTTTTT. Protein sequence: CASRSRGRGEKLFF.

J is TRBJ2-7 and V is TRBV11-3; 10 bases are a match to TRBD1. J was trimmed by 3 bases and V by 6 bases; bases with no gene match: 2. The CDR3 runs to 13 residues. Germline V gives CDR1 SGHNT, CDR2 YENEEA. The CDR3, as DNA: TGTGCCAGCAGTGGGGACAGGGGCTACGAGCAGTACTTC. Its translation is CASSGDRGYEQYF.

The rearrangement joins TRBV25-1 to TRBJ2-7; possible D gene TRBD1, 7 bases. Germline CDR1 and CDR2: MGHDK and SYGVNS. The ends were cut back, 5 bases at V and 2 bases at J, with 19 bases in the middle. The CDR3 runs to 16 residues. CDR3 region: CASSNPQGGVPYEQYF. In DNA, the CDR3 is TGTGCCAGCAGTAACCCCCAGGGGGGAGTCCCCTACGAGCAGTACTTC.

This sequence joins TRBV6-1 and TRBJ2-1, with 8 nucleotides matching TRBD2. CDR3 length: 15 amino acids. The junction had 8 bases not matched to a gene; V was cut back by 1 base and J by 9 bases. Germline CDR1 is MNHNS and CDR2 is SASEGT. The chain's CDR3 is CASSEGAGGGGEQFF. For the CDR3, the DNA is TGTGCCAGCAGTGAAGGGGCGGGAGGCGGGGGTGAGCAGTTCTTC.

This CDR3 is CASSTRDSYEQYF. CDR3 nucleotides: TGTGCCAGCAGCACCCGGGACAGCTACGAGCAGTACTTC. The genes are TRBV5-4 and TRBJ2-7, with TRBD1 identical over 7 bases. The CDR3 has 13 amino acids. J lost 3 bases, V lost 4 bases, and 4 bases had no gene match. Germline CDR1 reads SGHNT; CDR2 reads YYREEE (reference sequence). The full variable domain, completed using reference TRBV5-4 and TRBJ2-7, is ETGVTQSPTHLIKTRGQQVTLRCSSQSGHNTVSWYQQALGQGPQFIFQYYREEENGRGNFPPRFSGLQFPNYSSELNVNALELDDSALYLCASSTRDSYEQYFGPGTRLTVT.

This chain joins TRBV10-3 and TRBJ2-2; possibly TRBD2 for D (6 bases). CDR1 is ENHRY and CDR2 is SYGVKD in the germline V gene. Trimming shortened V by 11 bases and J by 7 bases, and 14 bases separated the two germline ends. This CDR3 has 12 residues. CDR3 region: CAVEAGNGELFF. The CDR3 bases are TGTGCCGTTGAGGCGGGAAACGGGGAGCTGTTTTTT.

To note about this clone: No conserved phenylalanine or tryptophan ends this CDR3, so it is likely a read error. This sequence joins TRBV7-9 and TRBJ1-2; perhaps TRBD1 as D (6 bases). CDR3 size: 16 residues. V lost 4 bases, J lost 4 bases, and 19 bases lay in between. The germline V gene has CDR1 SEHNR and CDR2 FQNEAQ (reference sequence). The CDR3 is CASSSADSRSIYGYTL. Written as DNA, the CDR3 is TGTGCCAGCAGCTCAGCGGACAGCCGCTCTATCTATGGCTACACCCTC.

The gene calls are TRBV6-6 and TRBJ2-1; TRBD2 aligns across 10 bases. Germline lookup yields CDR1 MNHNY and CDR2 SVGAGI (reference sequence). V lost 6 bases, J lost 2 bases, and 7 bases stayed unmatched. This CDR3 is built from 16 residues. The CDR3 loop reads CASRVTSGKPYNEQFF. The CDR3, as DNA: TGTGCCAGCAGGGTAACTAGCGGGAAGCCCTACAATGAGCAGTTCTTC.

The CDR3 region is CASSVGQGGQPQHF. CDR3 nucleotide sequence: TGTGCCAGCAGCGTCGGACAGGGCGGCCAGCCCCAGCATTTT. The gene calls are TRBV5-6 and TRBJ1-5; 8 nucleotides agree with TRBD1. Germline V gene data show CDR1 as SGHDT and CDR2 as YYEEEE. The J segment lost 7 bases and the V segment lost 4 bases, leaving 7 bases of the junction unmatched. The CDR3 consists of 14 residues.